This T cell receptor (beta chain) was recorded in a study of cytomegalovirus exposure and HLA in healthy donors. Study-level points and caveats: Some V segments, TRBV6-2 and TRBV6-3 among them, were indistinguishable and were therefore excluded. TCR beta chains numbering more than 150 were designated cytomegalovirus-associated.

As for the donors, each was a healthy bone marrow donor. In the case of this clone: The antigen remains unidentified.

Trimming stripped 1 base from V and 3 bases from J, with 10 bases between. Germline V gene data show CDR1 as MNHEY and CDR2 as SMNVEV (reference sequence). This CDR3 spans 15 amino acids. With 60 Vbeta and 13 Jbeta primers, the PCR was carried out. Data came from immunoSEQ multiplex PCR; TCRdb stores just in-frame clones and leaves some out. The profile shows over 100,000 clones, under 85% of them singletons. The sequenced material came from PBMCs. The V gene is TRBV27, the J gene TRBJ1-3, with D possibly being TRBD1 (6 bases). The TCR comes from a woman aged 50 to 60 in good health and CMV-seropositive. CDR3 nucleotide sequence: TGTGCCAGCAGTTTATGGCCAGGGGATGGAAACACCATATATTTT. Its protein product is CASSLWPGDGNTIYF.